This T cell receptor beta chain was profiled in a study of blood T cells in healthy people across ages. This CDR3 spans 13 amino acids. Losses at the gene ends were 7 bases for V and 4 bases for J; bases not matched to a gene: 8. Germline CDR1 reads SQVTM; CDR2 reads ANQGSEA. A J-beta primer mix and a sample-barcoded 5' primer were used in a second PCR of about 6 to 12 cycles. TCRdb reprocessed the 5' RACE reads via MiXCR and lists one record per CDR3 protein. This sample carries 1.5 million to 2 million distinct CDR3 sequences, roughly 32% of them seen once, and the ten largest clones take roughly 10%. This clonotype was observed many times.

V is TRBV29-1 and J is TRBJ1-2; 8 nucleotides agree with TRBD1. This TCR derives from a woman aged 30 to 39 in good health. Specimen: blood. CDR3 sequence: CSAGQGSSYGYTF. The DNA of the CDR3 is TGCAGCGCCGGACAGGGTAGTAGCTATGGCTACACCTTC.